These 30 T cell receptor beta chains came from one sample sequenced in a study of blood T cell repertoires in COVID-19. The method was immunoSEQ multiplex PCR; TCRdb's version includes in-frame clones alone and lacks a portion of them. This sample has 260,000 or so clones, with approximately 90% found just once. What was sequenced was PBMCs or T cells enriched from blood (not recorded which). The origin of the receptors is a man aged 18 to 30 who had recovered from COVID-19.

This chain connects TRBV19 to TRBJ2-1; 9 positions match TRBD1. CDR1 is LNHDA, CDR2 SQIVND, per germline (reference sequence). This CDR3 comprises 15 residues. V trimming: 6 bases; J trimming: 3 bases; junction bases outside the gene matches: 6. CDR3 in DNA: TGTGCCAGTAGAGAGGACAGGGGCCTCTACAATGAGCAGTTCTTC. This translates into CASREDRGLYNEQFF.

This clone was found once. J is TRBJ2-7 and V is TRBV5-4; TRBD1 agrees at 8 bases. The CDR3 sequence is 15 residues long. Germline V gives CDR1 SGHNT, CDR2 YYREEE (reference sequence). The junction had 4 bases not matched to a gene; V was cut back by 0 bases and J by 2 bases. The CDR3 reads CASSLGGQAPYEQYF. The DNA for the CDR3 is TGTGCCAGCAGCTTGGGGGGACAGGCTCCCTACGAGCAGTACTTC.

The CDR3 coding sequence is TGTGCCAGCAGCCAAGAGGGGGGGACTAATGAAAAACTGTTTTTT. This sequence encodes CASSQEGGTNEKLFF. The rearrangement links TRBV4-2 to TRBJ1-4, with TRBD1 as a possible D gene (5 bases). The CDR3 spans 15 residues. The V end lost 0 bases, the J end lost 2 bases, and 7 bases lay between the germline ends. Per germline, CDR1 LGHNA and CDR2 YNFKEQ.

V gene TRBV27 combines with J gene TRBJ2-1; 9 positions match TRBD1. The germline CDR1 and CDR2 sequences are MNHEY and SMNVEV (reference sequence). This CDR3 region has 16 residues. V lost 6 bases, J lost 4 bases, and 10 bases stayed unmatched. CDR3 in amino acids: CASRKRQGGSYNEQFF. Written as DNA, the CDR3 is TGTGCCAGCAGAAAAAGACAGGGGGGATCTTACAATGAGCAGTTCTTC.

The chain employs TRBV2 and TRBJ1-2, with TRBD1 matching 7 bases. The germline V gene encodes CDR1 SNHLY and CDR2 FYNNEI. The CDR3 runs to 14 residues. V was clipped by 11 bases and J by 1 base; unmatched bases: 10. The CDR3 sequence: CAARQGDLNYGYTF. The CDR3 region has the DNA TGTGCCGCCCGACAGGGCGATCTTAACTATGGCTACACCTTC.

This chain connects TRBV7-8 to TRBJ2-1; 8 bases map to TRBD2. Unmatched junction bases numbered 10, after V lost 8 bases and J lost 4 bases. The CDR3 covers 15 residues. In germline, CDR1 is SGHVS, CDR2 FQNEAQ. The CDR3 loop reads CASSSEAGGYNEQFF. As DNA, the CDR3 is TGTGCCAGCTCTAGTGAGGCGGGAGGTTACAATGAGCAGTTCTTC.

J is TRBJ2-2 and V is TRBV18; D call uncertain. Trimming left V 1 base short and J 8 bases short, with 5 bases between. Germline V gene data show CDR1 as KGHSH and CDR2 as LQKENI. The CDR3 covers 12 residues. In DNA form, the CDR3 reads TGTGCCAGCTCACCACAACGGGGGGAGCTGTTTTTT. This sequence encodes CASSPQRGELFF.

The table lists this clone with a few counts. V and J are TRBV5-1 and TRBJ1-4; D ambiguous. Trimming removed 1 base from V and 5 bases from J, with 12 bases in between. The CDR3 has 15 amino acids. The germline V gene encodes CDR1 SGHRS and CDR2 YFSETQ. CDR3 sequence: CASSLMGSKNEKLFF. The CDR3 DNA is TGCGCCAGCAGCTTGATGGGCAGTAAAAATGAAAAACTGTTTTTT. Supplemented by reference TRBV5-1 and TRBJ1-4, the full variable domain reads KAGVTQTPRYLIKTRGQQVTLSCSPISGHRSVSWYQQTPGQGLQFLFEYFSETQRNKGNFPGRFSGRQFSNSRSEMNVSTLELGDSALYLCASSLMGSKNEKLFFGSGTQLSVL.

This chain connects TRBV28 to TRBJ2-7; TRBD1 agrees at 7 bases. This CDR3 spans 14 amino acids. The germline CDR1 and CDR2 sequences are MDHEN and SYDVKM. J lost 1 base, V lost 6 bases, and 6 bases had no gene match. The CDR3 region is CASSHGTASYEQYF. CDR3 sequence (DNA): TGTGCCAGCAGCCATGGGACAGCTTCCTACGAGCAGTACTTC.

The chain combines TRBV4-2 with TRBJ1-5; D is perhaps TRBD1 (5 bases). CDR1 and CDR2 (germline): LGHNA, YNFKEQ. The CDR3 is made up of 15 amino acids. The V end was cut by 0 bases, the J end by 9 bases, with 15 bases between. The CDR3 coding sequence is TGTGCCAGCAGCCAAGATCAGGGAACCTCGGGGCCCCAGCATTTT. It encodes CASSQDQGTSGPQHF.

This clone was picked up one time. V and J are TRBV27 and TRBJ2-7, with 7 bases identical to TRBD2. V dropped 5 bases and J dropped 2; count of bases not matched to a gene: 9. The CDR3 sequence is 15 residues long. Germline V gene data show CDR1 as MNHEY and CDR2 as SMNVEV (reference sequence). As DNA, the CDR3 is TGTGCCAGCAGTCCCCTTAGCAGCGGGGCCTACGAGCAGTACTTC. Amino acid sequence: CASSPLSSGAYEQYF.

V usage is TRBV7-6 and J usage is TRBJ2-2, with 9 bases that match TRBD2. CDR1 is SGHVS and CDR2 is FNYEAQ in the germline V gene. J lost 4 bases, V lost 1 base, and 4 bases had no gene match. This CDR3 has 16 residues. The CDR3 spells CASSLELAGFTGELFF. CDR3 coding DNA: TGTGCCAGCAGCTTAGAGCTAGCGGGATTCACCGGGGAGCTGTTTTTT.

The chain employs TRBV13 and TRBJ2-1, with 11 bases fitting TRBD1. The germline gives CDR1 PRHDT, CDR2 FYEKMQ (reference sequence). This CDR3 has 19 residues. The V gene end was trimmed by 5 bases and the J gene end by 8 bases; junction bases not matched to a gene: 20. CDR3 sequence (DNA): TGTGCCAGCAGCATTGAAGGGACAGGGGGAACTAATCTTGTTTATGAGCAGTTCTTC. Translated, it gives CASSIEGTGGTNLVYEQFF.

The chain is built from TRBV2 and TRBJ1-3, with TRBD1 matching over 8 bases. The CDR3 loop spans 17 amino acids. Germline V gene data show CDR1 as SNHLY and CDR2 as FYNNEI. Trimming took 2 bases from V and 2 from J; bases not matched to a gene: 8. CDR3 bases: TGTGCCAGCAGTGAATTTTCACAGGGGGGAACTGGAAACACCATATATTTT. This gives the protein CASSEFSQGGTGNTIYF.

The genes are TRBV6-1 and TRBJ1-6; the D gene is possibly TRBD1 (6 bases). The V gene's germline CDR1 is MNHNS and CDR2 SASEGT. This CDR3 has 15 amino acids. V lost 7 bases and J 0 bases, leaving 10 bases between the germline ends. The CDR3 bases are TGTGCCAGCACTATGGACAGCTCCTATAATTCACCCCTCCACTTT. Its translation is CASTMDSSYNSPLHF.

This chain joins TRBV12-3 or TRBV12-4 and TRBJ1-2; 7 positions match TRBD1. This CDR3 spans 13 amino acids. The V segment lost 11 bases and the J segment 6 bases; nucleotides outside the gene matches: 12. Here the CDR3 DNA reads TGTGCCGGACGCTATACCGGGACAGATGGCTACACCTTC. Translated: CAGRYTGTDGYTF.

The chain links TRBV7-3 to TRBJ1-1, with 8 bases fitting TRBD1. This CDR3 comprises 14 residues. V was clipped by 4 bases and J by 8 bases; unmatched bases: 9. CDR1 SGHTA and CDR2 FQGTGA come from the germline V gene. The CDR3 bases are TGTGCCAGCAGCTCGGGACAGGCGATCGGAGAAGCTTTCTTT. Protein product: CASSSGQAIGEAFF.

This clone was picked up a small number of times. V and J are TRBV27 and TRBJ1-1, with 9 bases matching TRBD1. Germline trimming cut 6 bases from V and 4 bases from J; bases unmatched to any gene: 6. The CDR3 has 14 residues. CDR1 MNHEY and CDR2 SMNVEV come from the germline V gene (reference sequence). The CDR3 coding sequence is TGTGCCAGCAGCCGGGACAGGGAGGCCACTGAAGCTTTCTTT. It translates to CASSRDREATEAFF.

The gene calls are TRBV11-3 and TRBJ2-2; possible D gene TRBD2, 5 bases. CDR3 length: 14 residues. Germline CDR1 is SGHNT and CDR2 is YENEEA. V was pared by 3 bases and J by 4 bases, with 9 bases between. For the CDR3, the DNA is TGTGCCAGCAGCTTCGGACTTTCCACCGGGGAGCTGTTTTTT. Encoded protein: CASSFGLSTGELFF. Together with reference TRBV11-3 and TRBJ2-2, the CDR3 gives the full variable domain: EAGVVQSPRYKIIEKKQPVAFWCNPISGHNTLYWYLQNLGQGPELLIRYENEEAVDDSQLPKDRFSAERLKGVDSTLKIQPAELGDSAVYLCASSFGLSTGELFFGEGSRLTVL.

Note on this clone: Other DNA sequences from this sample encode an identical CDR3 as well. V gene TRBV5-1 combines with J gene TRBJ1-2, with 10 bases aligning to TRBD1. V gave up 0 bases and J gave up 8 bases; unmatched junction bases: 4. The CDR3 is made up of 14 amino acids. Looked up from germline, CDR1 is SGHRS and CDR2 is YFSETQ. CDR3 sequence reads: CASSLGQGARGYTF. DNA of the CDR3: TGCGCCAGCAGCTTGGGACAGGGGGCACGAGGCTACACCTTC.

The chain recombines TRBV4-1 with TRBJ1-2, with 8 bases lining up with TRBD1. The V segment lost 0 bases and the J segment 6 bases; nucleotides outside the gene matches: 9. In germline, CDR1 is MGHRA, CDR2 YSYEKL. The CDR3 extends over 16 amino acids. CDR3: CASSQEGARGRDGYTF. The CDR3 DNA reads TGCGCCAGCAGCCAAGAGGGGGCCAGGGGGCGGGATGGCTACACCTTC.

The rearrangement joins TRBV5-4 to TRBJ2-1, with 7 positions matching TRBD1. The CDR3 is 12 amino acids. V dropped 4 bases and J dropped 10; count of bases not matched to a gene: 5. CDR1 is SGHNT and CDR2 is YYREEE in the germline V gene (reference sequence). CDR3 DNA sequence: TGTGCCAGCAGCCTGTCGACAGGGGAGCAGTTCTTC. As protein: CASSLSTGEQFF.

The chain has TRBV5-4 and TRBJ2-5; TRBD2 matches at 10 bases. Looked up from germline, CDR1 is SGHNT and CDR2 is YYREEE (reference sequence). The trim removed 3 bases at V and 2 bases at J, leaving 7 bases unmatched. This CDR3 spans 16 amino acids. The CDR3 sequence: CASSSPAGGGQETQYF. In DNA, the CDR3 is TGTGCCAGCAGCTCGCCAGCGGGAGGGGGACAAGAGACCCAGTACTTC.

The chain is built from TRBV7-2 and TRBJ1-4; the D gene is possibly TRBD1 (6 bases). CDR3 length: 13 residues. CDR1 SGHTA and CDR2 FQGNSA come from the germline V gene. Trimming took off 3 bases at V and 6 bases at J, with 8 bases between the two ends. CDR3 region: CASSFHRDEKLFF. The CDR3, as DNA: TGTGCCAGCAGCTTCCACAGGGATGAAAAACTGTTTTTT. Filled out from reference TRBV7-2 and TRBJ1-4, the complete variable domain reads GAGVSQSPSNKVTEKGKDVELRCDPISGHTALYWYRQSLGQGLEFLIYFQGNSAPDKSGLPSDRFSAERTGGSVSTLTIQRTQQEDSAVYLCASSFHRDEKLFFGSGTQLSVL.

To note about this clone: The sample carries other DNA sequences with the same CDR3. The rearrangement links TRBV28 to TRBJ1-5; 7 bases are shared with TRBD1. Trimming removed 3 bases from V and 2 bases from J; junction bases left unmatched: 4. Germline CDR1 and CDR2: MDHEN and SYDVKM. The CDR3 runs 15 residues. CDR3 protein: CASSFDRVGNQPQHF. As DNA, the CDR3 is TGTGCCAGCAGTTTCGACAGGGTAGGCAATCAGCCCCAGCATTTT.

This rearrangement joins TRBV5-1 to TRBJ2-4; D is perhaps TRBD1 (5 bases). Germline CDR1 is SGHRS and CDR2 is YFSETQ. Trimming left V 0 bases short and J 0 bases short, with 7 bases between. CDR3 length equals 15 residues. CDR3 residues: CASSLGQRAKNIQYF. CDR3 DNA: TGCGCCAGCAGCTTGGGACAGAGAGCCAAAAACATTCAGTACTTC.

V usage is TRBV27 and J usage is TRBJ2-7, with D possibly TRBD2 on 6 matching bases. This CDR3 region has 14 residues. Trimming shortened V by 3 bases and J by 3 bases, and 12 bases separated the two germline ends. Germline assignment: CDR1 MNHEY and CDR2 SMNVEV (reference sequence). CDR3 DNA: TGTGCCAGCAGTTTTGGGACTGAAGACTACGAGCAGTACTTC. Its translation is CASSFGTEDYEQYF.

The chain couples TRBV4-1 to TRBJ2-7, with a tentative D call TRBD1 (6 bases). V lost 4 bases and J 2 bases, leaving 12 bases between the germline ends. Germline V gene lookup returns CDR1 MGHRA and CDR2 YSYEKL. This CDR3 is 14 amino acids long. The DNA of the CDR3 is TGCGCCAGCAGCCGAGGACAGAGGACCTACGAGCAGTACTTC. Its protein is CASSRGQRTYEQYF.

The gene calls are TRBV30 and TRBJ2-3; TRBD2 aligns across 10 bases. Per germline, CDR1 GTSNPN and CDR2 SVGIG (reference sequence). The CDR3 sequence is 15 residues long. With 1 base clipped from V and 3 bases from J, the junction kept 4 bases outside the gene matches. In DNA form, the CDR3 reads TGTGCCTGGAGTGGGCTAGCGGGGGTAACAGATACGCAGTATTTT. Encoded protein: CAWSGLAGVTDTQYF.

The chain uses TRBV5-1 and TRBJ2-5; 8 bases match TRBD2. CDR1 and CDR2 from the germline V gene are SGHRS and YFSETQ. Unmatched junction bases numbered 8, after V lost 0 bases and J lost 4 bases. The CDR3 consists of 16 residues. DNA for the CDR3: TGCGCCAGCAGCTTGGCTGTTGCTAGCGGGTCAGAGACCCAGTACTTC. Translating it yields CASSLAVASGSETQYF.